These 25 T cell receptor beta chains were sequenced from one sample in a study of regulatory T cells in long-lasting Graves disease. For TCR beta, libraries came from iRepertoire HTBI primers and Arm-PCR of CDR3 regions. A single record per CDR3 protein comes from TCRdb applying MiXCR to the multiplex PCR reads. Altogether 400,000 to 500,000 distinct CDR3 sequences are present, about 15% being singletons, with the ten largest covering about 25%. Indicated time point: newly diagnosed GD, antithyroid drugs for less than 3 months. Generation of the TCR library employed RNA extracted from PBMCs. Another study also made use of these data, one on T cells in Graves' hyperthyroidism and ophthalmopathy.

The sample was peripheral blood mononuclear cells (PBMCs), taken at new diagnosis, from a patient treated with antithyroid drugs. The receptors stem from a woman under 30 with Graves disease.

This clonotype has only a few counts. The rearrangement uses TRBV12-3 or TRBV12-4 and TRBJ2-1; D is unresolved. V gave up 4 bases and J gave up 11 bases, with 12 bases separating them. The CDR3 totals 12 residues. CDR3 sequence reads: CASSSEETKQFF. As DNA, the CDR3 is TGTGCCAGCAGTTCTGAGGAGACAAAGCAGTTCTTC.

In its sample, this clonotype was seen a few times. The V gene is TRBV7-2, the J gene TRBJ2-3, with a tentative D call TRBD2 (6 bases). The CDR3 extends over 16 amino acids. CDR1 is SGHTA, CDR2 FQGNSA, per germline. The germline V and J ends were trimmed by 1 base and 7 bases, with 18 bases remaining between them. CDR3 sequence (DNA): TGTGCCAGCAGCTTAGGGAGGTCAGGACTACTTTATACGCAGTATTTT. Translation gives CASSLGRSGLLYTQYF. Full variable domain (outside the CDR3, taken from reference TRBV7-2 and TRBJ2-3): GAGVSQSPSNKVTEKGKDVELRCDPISGHTALYWYRQSLGQGLEFLIYFQGNSAPDKSGLPSDRFSAERTGGSVSTLTIQRTQQEDSAVYLCASSLGRSGLLYTQYFGPGTRLTVL.

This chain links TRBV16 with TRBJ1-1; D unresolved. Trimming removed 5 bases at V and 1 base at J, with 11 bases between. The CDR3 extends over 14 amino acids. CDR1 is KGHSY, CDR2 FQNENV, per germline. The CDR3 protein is CASSAMQQNTEAFF. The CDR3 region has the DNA TGTGCCAGCAGCGCCATGCAGCAGAACACTGAAGCTTTCTTT.

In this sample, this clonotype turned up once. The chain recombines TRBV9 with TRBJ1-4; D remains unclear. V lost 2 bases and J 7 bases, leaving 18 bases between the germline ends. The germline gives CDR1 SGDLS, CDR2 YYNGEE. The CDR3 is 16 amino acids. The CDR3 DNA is TGTGCCAGCAGCGTTGGCGGGGTGGGAATAAGTGAAAAACTGTTTTTT. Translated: CASSVGGVGISEKLFF.

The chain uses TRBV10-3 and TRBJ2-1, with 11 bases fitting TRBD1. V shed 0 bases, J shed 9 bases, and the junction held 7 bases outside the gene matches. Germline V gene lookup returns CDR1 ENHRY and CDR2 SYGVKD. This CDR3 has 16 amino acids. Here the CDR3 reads CAISESFGQGASEQFF. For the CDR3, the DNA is TGTGCCATCAGTGAGTCGTTTGGACAGGGGGCGAGTGAGCAGTTCTTC.

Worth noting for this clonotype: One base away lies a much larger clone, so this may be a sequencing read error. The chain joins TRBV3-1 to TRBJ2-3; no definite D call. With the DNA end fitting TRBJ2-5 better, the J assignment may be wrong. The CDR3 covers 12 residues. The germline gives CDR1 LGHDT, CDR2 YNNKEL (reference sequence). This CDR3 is CASSLGAESQYF. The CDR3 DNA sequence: TGTGCCAGCAGCCTCGGCGCAGAGTCCCAGTACTTC.

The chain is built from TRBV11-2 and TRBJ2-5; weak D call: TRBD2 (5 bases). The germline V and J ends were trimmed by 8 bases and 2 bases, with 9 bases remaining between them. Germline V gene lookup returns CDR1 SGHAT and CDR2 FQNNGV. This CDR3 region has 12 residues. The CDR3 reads CASRDWQETQYF. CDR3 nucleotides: TGTGCCAGCCGGGATTGGCAAGAGACCCAGTACTTC.

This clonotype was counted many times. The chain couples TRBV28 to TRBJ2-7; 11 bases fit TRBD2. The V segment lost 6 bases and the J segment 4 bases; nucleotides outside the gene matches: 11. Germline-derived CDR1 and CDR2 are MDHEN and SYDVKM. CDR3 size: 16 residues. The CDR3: CASRTSGARGVYEQYF. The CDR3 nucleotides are TGTGCCAGCAGGACTAGCGGGGCCCGAGGGGTGTACGAGCAGTACTTC.

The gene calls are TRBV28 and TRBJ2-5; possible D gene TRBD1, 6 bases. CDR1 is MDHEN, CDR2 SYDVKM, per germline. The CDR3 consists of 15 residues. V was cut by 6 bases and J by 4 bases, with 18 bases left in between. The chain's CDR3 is CASRSRTALLETQYF. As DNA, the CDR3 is TGTGCCAGCAGAAGTCGGACAGCTCTTCTAGAGACCCAGTACTTC.

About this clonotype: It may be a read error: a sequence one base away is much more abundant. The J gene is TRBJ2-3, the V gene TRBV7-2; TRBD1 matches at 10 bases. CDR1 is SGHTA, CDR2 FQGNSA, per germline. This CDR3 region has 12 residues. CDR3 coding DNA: TGTGCCAGCAGCTTTGACAGGGGGCGAGTGTACTTC. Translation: CASSFDRGRVYF.

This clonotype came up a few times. The CDR3, as DNA: TGTGCCAGCAGCTTAGACGGGTCCCCCATCTACAATGAGCAGTTCTTC. The encoded protein is CASSLDGSPIYNEQFF. The chain couples TRBV7-6 to TRBJ2-1, with D unresolved. This CDR3 region has 16 residues. Germline V gives CDR1 SGHVS, CDR2 FNYEAQ. Trimming removed 1 base at V and 3 bases at J, with 13 bases between. Full variable domain (outside the CDR3, taken from reference TRBV7-6 and TRBJ2-1): GAGVSQSPRYKVTKRGQDVALRCDPISGHVSLYWYRQALGQGPEFLTYFNYEAQQDKSGLPNDRFSAERPEGSISTLTIQRTEQRDSAMYRCASSLDGSPIYNEQFFGPGTRLTVL.

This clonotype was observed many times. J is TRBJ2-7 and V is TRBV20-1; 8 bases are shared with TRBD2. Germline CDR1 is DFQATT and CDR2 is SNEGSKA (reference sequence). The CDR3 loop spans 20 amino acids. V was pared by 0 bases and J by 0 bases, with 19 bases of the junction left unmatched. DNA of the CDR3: TGCAGTGCTAGAGATGCTGGGGCCGCGGGTCTAGCGGGCAACTCCTACGAGCAGTACTTC. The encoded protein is CSARDAGAAGLAGNSYEQYF.

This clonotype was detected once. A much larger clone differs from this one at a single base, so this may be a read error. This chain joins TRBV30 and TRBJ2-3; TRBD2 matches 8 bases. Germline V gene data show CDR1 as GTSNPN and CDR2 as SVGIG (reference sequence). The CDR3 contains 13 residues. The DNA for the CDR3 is TGTGCCTGGAGTATGGGACTAGATGTGACGCGGTATTTT. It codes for CAWSMGLDVTRYF.

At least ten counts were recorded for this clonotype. CDR3 in DNA: TGTGCCAGTAGTACCGTAACGCCGAACACCGGGGAGCTGTTTTTT. Translation gives CASSTVTPNTGELFF. This chain links TRBV19 with TRBJ2-2; no definite D call. There are 15 residues in the CDR3. Germline lookup yields CDR1 LNHDA and CDR2 SQIVND (reference sequence). The ends were cut back, 4 bases at V and 0 bases at J, with 9 bases in the middle. Using reference TRBV19 and TRBJ2-2 for the parts outside the CDR3, the full variable domain is DGGITQSPKYLFRKEGQNVTLSCEQNLNHDAMYWYRQDPGQGLRLIYYSQIVNDFQKGDIAEGYSVSREKKESFPLTVTSAQKNPTAFYLCASSTVTPNTGELFFGEGSRLTVL.

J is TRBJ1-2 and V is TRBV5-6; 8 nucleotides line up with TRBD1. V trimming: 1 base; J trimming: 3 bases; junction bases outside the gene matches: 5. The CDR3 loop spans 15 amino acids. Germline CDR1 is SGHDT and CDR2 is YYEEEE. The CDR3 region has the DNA TGTGCCAGCAGCTTGTGGAAGACAGGGGACTATGGCTACACCTTC. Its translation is CASSLWKTGDYGYTF.

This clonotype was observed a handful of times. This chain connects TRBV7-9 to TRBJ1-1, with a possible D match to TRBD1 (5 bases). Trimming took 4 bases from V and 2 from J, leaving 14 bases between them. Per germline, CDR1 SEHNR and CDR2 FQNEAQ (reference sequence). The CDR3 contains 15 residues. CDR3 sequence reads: CASSSGGPPNTEAFF. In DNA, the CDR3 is TGTGCCAGCAGCTCCGGGGGACCACCAAACACTGAAGCTTTCTTT.

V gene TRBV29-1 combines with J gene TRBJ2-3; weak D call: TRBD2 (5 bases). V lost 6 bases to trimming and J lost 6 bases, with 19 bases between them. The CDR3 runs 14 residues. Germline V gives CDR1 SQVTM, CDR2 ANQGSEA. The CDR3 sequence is CSVDLGATADTQYF. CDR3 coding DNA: TGCAGCGTCGACCTGGGAGCCACCGCGGATACGCAGTATTTT.

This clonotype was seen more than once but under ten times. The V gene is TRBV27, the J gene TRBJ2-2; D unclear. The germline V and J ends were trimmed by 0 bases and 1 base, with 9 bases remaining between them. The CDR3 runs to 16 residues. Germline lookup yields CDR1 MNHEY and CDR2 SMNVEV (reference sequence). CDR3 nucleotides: TGTGCCAGCAGTTTATCGGGGATGGGGAACACCGGGGAGCTGTTTTTT. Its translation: CASSLSGMGNTGELFF.

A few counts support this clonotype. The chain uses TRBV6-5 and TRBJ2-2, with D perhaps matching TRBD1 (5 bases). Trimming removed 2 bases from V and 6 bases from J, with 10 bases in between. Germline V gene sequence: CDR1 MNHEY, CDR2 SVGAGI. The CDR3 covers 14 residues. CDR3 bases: TGTGCCAGCAGTTACCACAGGCGTCCCGGGGAGCTGTTTTTT. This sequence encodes CASSYHRRPGELFF.

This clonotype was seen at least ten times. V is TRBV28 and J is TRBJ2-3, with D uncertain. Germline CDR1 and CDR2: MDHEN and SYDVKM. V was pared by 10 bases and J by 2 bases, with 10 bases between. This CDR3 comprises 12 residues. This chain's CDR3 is CATRYNTDTQYF. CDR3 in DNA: TGTGCCACCCGCTACAACACAGATACGCAGTATTTT. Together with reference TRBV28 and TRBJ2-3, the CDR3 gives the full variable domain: DVKVTQSSRYLVKRTGEKVFLECVQDMDHENMFWYRQDPGLGLRLIYFSYDVKMKEKGDIPEGYSVSREKKERFSLILESASTNQTSMYLCATRYNTDTQYFGPGTRLTVL.

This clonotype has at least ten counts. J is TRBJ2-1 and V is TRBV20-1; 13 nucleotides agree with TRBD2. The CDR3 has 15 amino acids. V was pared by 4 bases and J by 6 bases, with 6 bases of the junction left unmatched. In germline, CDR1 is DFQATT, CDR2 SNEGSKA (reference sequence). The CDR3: CSAIPGLAGINEQFF. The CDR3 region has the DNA TGCAGTGCTATACCGGGACTAGCGGGAATCAATGAGCAGTTCTTC.

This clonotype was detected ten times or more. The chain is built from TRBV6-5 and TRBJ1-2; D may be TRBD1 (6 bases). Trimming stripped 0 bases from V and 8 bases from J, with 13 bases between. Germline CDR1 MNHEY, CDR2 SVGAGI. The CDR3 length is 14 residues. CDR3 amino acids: CASSYSRGAEGYTF. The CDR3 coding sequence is TGTGCCAGCAGTTACTCTCGGGGGGCCGAGGGCTACACCTTC.

As DNA, the CDR3 is TGTGCCAGCAGCGTAGGGGGGCTTGGGGATTACGAGCAGTACTTC. This translates into CASSVGGLGDYEQYF. This chain links TRBV9 with TRBJ2-7, with a possible D match to TRBD1 (6 bases). The germline V gene encodes CDR1 SGDLS and CDR2 YYNGEE. CDR3 length: 15 residues. V was shortened by 0 bases and J by 4 bases, with 14 bases between the two germline ends. The whole variable domain, remainder taken from reference TRBV9 and TRBJ2-7, is DSGVTQTPKHLITATGQRVTLRCSPRSGDLSVYWYQQSLDQGLQFLIQYYNGEERAKGNILERFSAQQFPDLHSELNLSSLELGDSALYFCASSVGGLGDYEQYFGPGTRLTVT.

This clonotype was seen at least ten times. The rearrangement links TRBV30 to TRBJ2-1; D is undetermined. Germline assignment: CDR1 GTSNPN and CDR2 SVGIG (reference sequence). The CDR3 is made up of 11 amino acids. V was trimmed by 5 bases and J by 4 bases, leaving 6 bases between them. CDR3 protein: CAWFSYNEQFF. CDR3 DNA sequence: TGTGCCTGGTTCTCTTACAATGAGCAGTTCTTC.

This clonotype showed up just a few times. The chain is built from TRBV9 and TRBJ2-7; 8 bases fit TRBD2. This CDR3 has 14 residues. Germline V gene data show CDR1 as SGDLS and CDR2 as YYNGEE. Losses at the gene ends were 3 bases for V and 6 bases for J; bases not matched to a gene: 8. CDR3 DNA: TGTGCCAGCAGCGATGGTAGCGGGACGGGCGAGCAGTACTTC. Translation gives CASSDGSGTGEQYF. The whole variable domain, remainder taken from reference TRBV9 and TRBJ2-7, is DSGVTQTPKHLITATGQRVTLRCSPRSGDLSVYWYQQSLDQGLQFLIQYYNGEERAKGNILERFSAQQFPDLHSELNLSSLELGDSALYFCASSDGSGTGEQYFGPGTRLTVT.